This TCR beta chain emerged from a study of CD8 T cells in Susac syndrome. In germline, CDR1 is SGDLS, CDR2 YYNGEE. This CDR3 has 16 residues. Deletions cut 2 bases from V and 1 base from J, with 15 bases between. Random hexamers primed reverse transcription of about 0.45 to 1 ug RNA. Multiplex PCR with immunoSEQ amplified the TCR beta CDR3 across 54 Vbeta and 13 Jbeta. TCRdb used MiXCR to reprocess the immunoSEQ multiplex PCR reads, holding one entry per CDR3 protein. The sample includes about 120,000 distinct CDR3 sequences, approximately 91% of them seen just once. This receptor was obtained from a human donor in good health. Sequenced: CD4+ T cells from PBMCs. The chain couples TRBV9 to TRBJ1-2; no clear D gene. As DNA, the CDR3 is TGTGCCAGCAGCGTGAATGTAGGACGGATTAACTATGGCTACACCTTC. It is translated as CASSVNVGRINYGYTF.